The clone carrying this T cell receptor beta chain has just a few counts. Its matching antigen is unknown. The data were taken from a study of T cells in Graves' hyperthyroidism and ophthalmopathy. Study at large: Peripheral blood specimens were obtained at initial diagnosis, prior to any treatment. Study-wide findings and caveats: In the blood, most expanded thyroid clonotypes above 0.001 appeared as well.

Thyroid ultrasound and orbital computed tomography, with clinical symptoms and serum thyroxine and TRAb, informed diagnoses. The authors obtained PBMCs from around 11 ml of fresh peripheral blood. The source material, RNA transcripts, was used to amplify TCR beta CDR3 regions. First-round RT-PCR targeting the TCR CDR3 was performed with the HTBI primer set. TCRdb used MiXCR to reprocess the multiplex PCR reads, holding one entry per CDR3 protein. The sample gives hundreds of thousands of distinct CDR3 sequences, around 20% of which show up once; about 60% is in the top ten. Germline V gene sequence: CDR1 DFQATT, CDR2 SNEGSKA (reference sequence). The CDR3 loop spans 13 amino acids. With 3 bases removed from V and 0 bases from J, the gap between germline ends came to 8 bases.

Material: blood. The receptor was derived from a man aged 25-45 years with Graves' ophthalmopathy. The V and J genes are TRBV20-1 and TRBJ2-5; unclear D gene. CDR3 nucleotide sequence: TGCAGTGCTAGTCAGACCAACCAAGAGACCCAGTACTTC. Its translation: CSASQTNQETQYF.